One and the same sample provided the 12 T cell receptor beta chains below, sequenced in a study of T cell changes during pregnancy in multiple sclerosis. Sequencing was performed with immunoSEQ multiplex PCR; in TCRdb, only in-frame clones are kept and a portion is missing. The table lists approximately 69,000 clones, roughly 92% of them singletons. The starting material was peripheral blood, obtained in the second trimester of pregnancy. Source of these receptors: a female donor in good health, enrolled as a control in a pregnancy study.

This sequence joins TRBV18 and TRBJ2-3; D is possibly TRBD2 (5 bases). The ends were cut back, 3 bases at V and 4 bases at J, with 11 bases in the middle. Germline CDR1 reads KGHSH; CDR2 reads LQKENI. The CDR3 length is 14 residues. The CDR3 loop reads CASSPERISDTQYF. DNA of the CDR3: TGTGCCAGCTCACCGGAGCGGATCTCAGATACGCAGTATTTT.

The rearrangement links TRBV7-9 to TRBJ1-5; D is undetermined. This CDR3 contains 13 residues. Germline V gene data show CDR1 as SEHNR and CDR2 as FQNEAQ (reference sequence). The V end was cut by 8 bases, the J end by 6 bases, with 14 bases between. The CDR3 is CASGGVGSQPQHF. Here the CDR3 DNA reads TGTGCCAGCGGAGGTGTAGGGAGTCAGCCCCAGCATTTT.

This clone appeared once. J is TRBJ1-2 and V is TRBV19, with 9 positions matching TRBD1. This CDR3 has 15 residues. V shed 4 bases and J 3 bases; nucleotides not matched to a gene: 6. Per germline, CDR1 LNHDA and CDR2 SQIVND (reference sequence). CDR3 region: CASSTKTGGDYGYTF. The CDR3 DNA is TGTGCCAGTAGTACCAAGACAGGGGGGGACTATGGCTACACCTTC.

The count of this clone is one. V and J are TRBV5-4 and TRBJ1-3; maybe TRBD1 (6 bases). The V and J ends lost 4 bases and 0 bases respectively, with 8 bases between them. The CDR3 spans 14 residues. Germline V gene sequence: CDR1 SGHNT, CDR2 YYREEE (reference sequence). The CDR3 is CASSQGHSGNTIYF. Here the CDR3 DNA reads TGTGCCAGCAGCCAGGGGCACTCTGGAAACACCATATATTTT.

This chain connects TRBV4-3 to TRBJ2-1, with a tentative D call TRBD2 (6 bases). Trimming removed 0 bases at V and 8 bases at J, with 20 bases between. CDR3 size: 17 residues. Germline CDR1 reads LGHNA; CDR2 reads YSLEER. CDR3 region: CASSQDWGQGSGYEQFF. CDR3 sequence (DNA): TGCGCCAGCAGCCAAGATTGGGGTCAGGGTAGCGGCTATGAGCAGTTCTTC.

This clone was seen a single time. The V gene is TRBV5-4, the J gene TRBJ1-6, with 7 nucleotides matching TRBD1. The CDR3 sequence is 15 residues long. Unmatched junction bases numbered 10, after V lost 4 bases and J lost 9 bases. CDR1 is SGHNT and CDR2 is YYREEE in the germline V gene (reference sequence). The CDR3 reads CASSAGTVSGSPLHF. Here the CDR3 DNA reads TGTGCCAGCAGCGCTGGGACAGTCTCGGGTTCACCCCTCCACTTT.

The chain links TRBV4-1 to TRBJ1-1; possibly TRBD1 for D (5 bases). CDR3 length: 15 residues. The V gene's germline CDR1 is MGHRA and CDR2 YSYEKL. Trimming shortened V by 7 bases and J by 1 base, and 16 bases separated the two germline ends. The CDR3 spells CASNPSQGWNTEAFF. As DNA, the CDR3 is TGCGCCAGCAACCCAAGTCAGGGCTGGAACACTGAAGCTTTCTTT.

The genes are TRBV4-2 and TRBJ1-3, with D possibly matching TRBD1 (5 bases). The CDR3 runs to 17 residues. Trimming shortened V by 4 bases and J by 0 bases, and 16 bases separated the two germline ends. In germline, CDR1 is LGHNA, CDR2 YNFKEQ. CDR3 coding DNA: TGTGCCAGCAGCCGCGAGGGGAGGGGAGGCTCTGGAAACACCATATATTTT. Protein product: CASSREGRGGSGNTIYF.

This chain joins TRBV9 and TRBJ2-5, with D possibly matching TRBD2 (7 bases). Germline CDR1 and CDR2: SGDLS and YYNGEE. This CDR3 has 14 amino acids. The ends were cut back, 0 bases at V and 4 bases at J, with 10 bases in the middle. This CDR3 reads CASSVEGGPETQYF. The DNA for the CDR3 is TGTGCCAGCAGCGTAGAGGGGGGGCCAGAGACCCAGTACTTC.

V usage is TRBV6-5 and J usage is TRBJ1-5; D is perhaps TRBD1 (6 bases). The CDR3 is 15 residues long. Trimming removed 0 bases at V and 3 bases at J, with 9 bases between. Germline CDR1 reads MNHEY; CDR2 reads SVGAGI. The CDR3 here is CASSYSHRVNQPQHF. CDR3 DNA sequence: TGTGCCAGCAGTTACTCCCACAGGGTCAATCAGCCCCAGCATTTT.

On this clone: One end of the junction varies from germline; a read error may be responsible. The chain employs TRBV7-7 and TRBJ1-1, with a possible D match to TRBD1 (5 bases). Germline lookup yields CDR1 SSHAT and CDR2 FNYEAQ (reference sequence). This CDR3 has 13 amino acids. The CDR3 DNA follows: TGTGCTAGCAGCCCCAGGCGGGGGGCTGAAGCTTTCTTT. This gives the protein CASSPRRGAEAFF.

The chain has TRBV7-3 and TRBJ2-1, with a weak D call TRBD1 (5 bases). The ends were cut back, 0 bases at V and 5 bases at J, with 5 bases in the middle. Germline lookup yields CDR1 SGHTA and CDR2 FQGTGA. This CDR3 comprises 13 residues. CDR3 amino acids: CASSLTRDNEQFF. The CDR3 bases are TGTGCCAGCAGCTTAACCAGGGACAATGAGCAGTTCTTC.